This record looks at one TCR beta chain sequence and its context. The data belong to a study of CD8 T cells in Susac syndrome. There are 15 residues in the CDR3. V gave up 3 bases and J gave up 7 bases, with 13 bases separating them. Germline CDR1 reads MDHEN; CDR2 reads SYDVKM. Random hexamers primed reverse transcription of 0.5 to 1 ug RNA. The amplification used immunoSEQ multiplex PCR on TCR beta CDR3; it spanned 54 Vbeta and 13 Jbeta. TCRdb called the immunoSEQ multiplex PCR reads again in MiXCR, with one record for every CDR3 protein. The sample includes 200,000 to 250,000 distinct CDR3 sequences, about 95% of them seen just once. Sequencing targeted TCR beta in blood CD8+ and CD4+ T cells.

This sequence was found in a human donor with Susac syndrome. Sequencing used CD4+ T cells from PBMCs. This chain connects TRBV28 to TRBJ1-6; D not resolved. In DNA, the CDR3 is TGTGCCAGCAGTTTTAGGGATATGGGGAATTCACCCCTCCACTTT. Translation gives CASSFRDMGNSPLHF.